The rows below give T cell receptor beta chains drawn from one sample of a study of blood T cell repertoires in COVID-19. Assay: immunoSEQ multiplex PCR; the TCRdb copy retains only in-frame clones and omits some. The table lists a few hundred thousand clones, around 87% of them singletons. Sequenced sample: peripheral blood. The receptor set was obtained from a human donor in a cohort sampled during active COVID-19. The CDR3 runs from the conserved cysteine through the conserved F or W. The order of the fields is D gene, J gene, clone size, V gene, CDR3 DNA, CDR3 protein. The D gene is left open where the match is weak. The size of a clone is reported for some rows only, either as once, few or many, or as a class for expanded clones.

d_gene: TRBD1; j_gene: TRBJ2-7; abundance: -; v_gene: TRBV10-3; CDR3nt: TGTGCCTCTACACCGGGACAGGTGTACGAGCAGTACTTC; CDR3aa: CASTPGQVYEQYF
d_gene: -; j_gene: TRBJ1-2; abundance: -; v_gene: TRBV3-1/TRBV3-2; CDR3nt: TGTGCCAGCAGCCAGCGAGACAGCCCCTACTATGGCTACACCTTC; CDR3aa: CASSQRDSPYYGYTF
d_gene: -; j_gene: TRBJ1-1; abundance: -; v_gene: TRBV6-2/TRBV6-3; CDR3nt: TGTGCCAGCAGTTACTCGTCCCGGAGCAAAACTGAAGCTTTCTTT; CDR3aa: CASSYSSRSKTEAFF
d_gene: -; j_gene: TRBJ1-4; abundance: -; v_gene: TRBV7-7; CDR3nt: TGTGCTAGCAGCCCGACTAGTTCCGGGGAAAAACTGTTTTTT; CDR3aa: CASSPTSSGEKLFF
d_gene: -; j_gene: TRBJ2-3; abundance: few; v_gene: TRBV5-4; CDR3nt: TGTGCCAGCAGCCCGGTCCTTCGAGATACGCAGTATTTT; CDR3aa: CASSPVLRDTQYF
d_gene: -; j_gene: TRBJ2-3; abundance: -; v_gene: TRBV2; CDR3nt: TGTGCCAGCGCCTTGGACTCCCTTGGGAATACGCAGTATTTT; CDR3aa: CASALDSLGNTQYF
d_gene: TRBD2; j_gene: TRBJ2-5; abundance: -; v_gene: TRBV5-5; CDR3nt: TGTGCCAGCAGCCCGGGACTAGCGGGAACTGAGACCCAGTACTTC; CDR3aa: CASSPGLAGTETQYF
d_gene: -; j_gene: TRBJ1-5; abundance: -; v_gene: TRBV7-9; CDR3nt: TGTGCCAGCAGCTTAGCCGGACACGATAGCAATCAGCCCCAGCATTTT; CDR3aa: CASSLAGHDSNQPQHF
d_gene: -; j_gene: TRBJ1-1; abundance: -; v_gene: TRBV2; CDR3nt: TGTGCCAGCAGTGCCGACCGAGGGACTGAAGCTTTCTTT; CDR3aa: CASSADRGTEAFF
d_gene: -; j_gene: TRBJ2-6; abundance: -; v_gene: TRBV7-6; CDR3nt: TGTGCCAGCAGCTTAGAGCAGGGTGTTTCTGGGGCCAACGTCCTGACTTTC; CDR3aa: CASSLEQGVSGANVLTF
d_gene: TRBD1; j_gene: TRBJ2-3; abundance: few; v_gene: TRBV19; CDR3nt: TGTGCCAGTAGCCGCGGACAGGGGGCGGATACGCAGTATTTT; CDR3aa: CASSRGQGADTQYF
d_gene: TRBD2; j_gene: TRBJ2-1; abundance: -; v_gene: TRBV4-1; CDR3nt: TGCGCCACTCGACTAGCGGTCTTTTCCTACAATGAGCAGTTCTTC; CDR3aa: CATRLAVFSYNEQFF
d_gene: -; j_gene: TRBJ1-5; abundance: -; v_gene: TRBV30; CDR3nt: TGTGCCTGGAGTGCAGGGGACTACAATCAGCCCCAGCATTTT; CDR3aa: CAWSAGDYNQPQHF
d_gene: TRBD2; j_gene: TRBJ2-1; abundance: -; v_gene: TRBV11-2; CDR3nt: TGTGCCAGCAGCCTTGGGGCTAGCGGGAGGGCCGGGGGTGAGCAGTTCTTC; CDR3aa: CASSLGASGRAGGEQFF
d_gene: -; j_gene: TRBJ2-2; abundance: -; v_gene: TRBV28; CDR3nt: TGTGCCAGCAGTTCCACGCCGGGGGCCGGGGAGCTGTTTTTT; CDR3aa: CASSSTPGAGELFF
d_gene: TRBD2; j_gene: TRBJ2-3; abundance: -; v_gene: TRBV5-1; CDR3nt: TGCGCCAGCAGCTCCGGGACTAGCGGCTACACAGATACGCAGTATTTT; CDR3aa: CASSSGTSGYTDTQYF
d_gene: -; j_gene: TRBJ1-2; abundance: -; v_gene: TRBV7-9; CDR3nt: TGTGCCAGCAGCCCCCATGGGGAGGACTATGGCTACACCTTC; CDR3aa: CASSPHGEDYGYTF
d_gene: TRBD1; j_gene: TRBJ2-7; abundance: -; v_gene: TRBV5-1; CDR3nt: TGCGCCAGCAGCTTGGGGACAGGGGGCCGGTACGAGCAGTACTTC; CDR3aa: CASSLGTGGRYEQYF
d_gene: TRBD1; j_gene: TRBJ1-2; abundance: -; v_gene: TRBV24-1; CDR3nt: TGTGCCACCAGTGACCCGGACAGGGCCGATGGCTACACCTTC; CDR3aa: CATSDPDRADGYTF
d_gene: TRBD1; j_gene: TRBJ1-2; abundance: -; v_gene: TRBV4-2; CDR3nt: TGTGCCAGCAGCCAAGCCGGACAGGGGGGTGACTATGGCTACACCTTC; CDR3aa: CASSQAGQGGDYGYTF
d_gene: TRBD1; j_gene: TRBJ2-5; abundance: -; v_gene: TRBV19; CDR3nt: TGTGCCAGTAGTACCCGTCAGACAGGGGGCAGGCAGACCCAGTACTTC; CDR3aa: CASSTRQTGGRQTQYF
d_gene: TRBD1; j_gene: TRBJ1-3; abundance: -; v_gene: TRBV6-5; CDR3nt: TGTGCCAGCAGTTACTCACAGGGGCGAGGAAACACCATATATTTT; CDR3aa: CASSYSQGRGNTIYF
d_gene: -; j_gene: TRBJ1-3; abundance: -; v_gene: TRBV28; CDR3nt: TGTGCCAGCAGTTTACTCGGCAGGGTGGATAACACCATATATTTT; CDR3aa: CASSLLGRVDNTIYF
d_gene: -; j_gene: TRBJ1-3; abundance: -; v_gene: TRBV27; CDR3nt: TGTGCCAGCAGCCGCTTACTGGAGGGAAGAACTGGAAACACCATATATTTT; CDR3aa: CASSRLLEGRTGNTIYF
d_gene: -; j_gene: TRBJ2-7; abundance: -; v_gene: TRBV2; CDR3nt: TGTGCCAGTCTTGTGACTGTAGCCTACGAGCAGTACTTC; CDR3aa: CASLVTVAYEQYF
d_gene: -; j_gene: TRBJ2-5; abundance: few; v_gene: TRBV5-1; CDR3nt: TGCGCCAGCAGCTTCGACATTCAAGAGACCCAGTACTTC; CDR3aa: CASSFDIQETQYF
d_gene: -; j_gene: TRBJ2-5; abundance: -; v_gene: TRBV5-4; CDR3nt: TGTGCCAGCAGCCCGGGACTCCTTAAAGAGACCCAGTACTTC; CDR3aa: CASSPGLLKETQYF
d_gene: TRBD2; j_gene: TRBJ2-5; abundance: -; v_gene: TRBV28; CDR3nt: TGTGCCAGCAGTGAATCCCGGGGAGGGCCCCAAGAGACCCAGTACTTC; CDR3aa: CASSESRGGPQETQYF
d_gene: TRBD2; j_gene: TRBJ2-1; abundance: -; v_gene: TRBV4-1; CDR3nt: TGCGCCAGCAGCCCTAGGGCGGTAGCGGGGGGGCGAGAGCAGTTCTTC; CDR3aa: CASSPRAVAGGREQFF
d_gene: TRBD2; j_gene: TRBJ2-5; abundance: -; v_gene: TRBV19; CDR3nt: TGTGCCAGTAGTGCCGGGACTAGCGGCGCTGCGACCCAGTACTTC; CDR3aa: CASSAGTSGAATQYF
d_gene: TRBD1; j_gene: TRBJ2-7; abundance: -; v_gene: TRBV29-1; CDR3nt: TGCAGCGCCCTGACAGGGGGCCTCGACGAGCAGTACTTC; CDR3aa: CSALTGGLDEQYF
d_gene: TRBD1; j_gene: TRBJ1-2; abundance: -; v_gene: TRBV29-1; CDR3nt: TGCAGCGTTGAAGAACGGGACAGGACGTTCATAAACTATGGCTACACCTTC; CDR3aa: CSVEERDRTFINYGYTF
d_gene: -; j_gene: TRBJ1-5; abundance: -; v_gene: TRBV12-5; CDR3nt: TGTGCTAGTGGTTTGGTCCACAGGGTTACGGATCAGCCCCAGCATTTT; CDR3aa: CASGLVHRVTDQPQHF
d_gene: -; j_gene: TRBJ2-1; abundance: -; v_gene: TRBV7-3; CDR3nt: TGTGCCAGCAGCCCTACAGGGTGGGACAATGAGCAGTTCTTC; CDR3aa: CASSPTGWDNEQFF
d_gene: -; j_gene: TRBJ1-6; abundance: -; v_gene: TRBV24-1; CDR3nt: TGTGCCACCAGTGTGTGTACTCCCAATAATTATAATTCACCCCTCCACTTT; CDR3aa: CATSVCTPNNYNSPLHF
d_gene: -; j_gene: TRBJ2-5; abundance: -; v_gene: TRBV5-1; CDR3nt: TGCGCCAGCAGCTTGGGGCAGGGGTACCAAGAGACCCAGTACTTC; CDR3aa: CASSLGQGYQETQYF
d_gene: TRBD1; j_gene: TRBJ1-4; abundance: once; v_gene: TRBV2; CDR3nt: TGTGCCAGCAGTGTCCGGGACAGTGAAAAACTGTTTTTT; CDR3aa: CASSVRDSEKLFF
d_gene: -; j_gene: TRBJ2-1; abundance: -; v_gene: TRBV20-1; CDR3nt: TGCAGTGCCAGTGGGACTGGAGAAAATGAGCAGTTCTTC; CDR3aa: CSASGTGENEQFF
d_gene: TRBD1; j_gene: TRBJ1-4; abundance: -; v_gene: TRBV6-5; CDR3nt: TGTGCCAGCGGGGGACAGGCGAATTATGAAAAACTGTTTTTT; CDR3aa: CASGGQANYEKLFF
d_gene: -; j_gene: TRBJ1-1; abundance: -; v_gene: TRBV14; CDR3nt: TGTGCCAGCCGTCGATCGGTGAACACTGAAGCTTTCTTT; CDR3aa: CASRRSVNTEAFF
d_gene: -; j_gene: TRBJ1-1; abundance: few; v_gene: TRBV6-5; CDR3nt: TGTGCCAGCAGTTACTCCCCGGGGGACACTGAAGCTTTCTTT; CDR3aa: CASSYSPGDTEAFF
d_gene: -; j_gene: TRBJ1-6; abundance: -; v_gene: TRBV6-1; CDR3nt: TGTGCCAGCAGTGAAAAAAGGGCAGACCCGGGGAGCTCCTATAATTCACCCCTCCACTTT; CDR3aa: CASSEKRADPGSSYNSPLHF
d_gene: TRBD1; j_gene: TRBJ1-4; abundance: -; v_gene: TRBV5-1; CDR3nt: TGCGCCAGCAGCCAAGGGGGCAACGTTGAAAAACTGTTTTTT; CDR3aa: CASSQGGNVEKLFF
d_gene: -; j_gene: TRBJ2-7; abundance: once; v_gene: TRBV3-1/TRBV3-2; CDR3nt: TGTGCCAGCAGCCGCGGCCTCCAATCCCTCGAGCAGTACTTC; CDR3aa: CASSRGLQSLEQYF